This TCR beta chain comes out of a study of identical twins. The cDNA had a unique molecular identifier and a template-switch universal primer site. TCRdb passed the 5' RACE reads through MiXCR, listing each CDR3 protein once. The data show more than 250,000 distinct CDR3 sequences, roughly 8.6% seen once. Whole-study results and caveats: Models underestimated out-of-frame TCR alpha sharing in monozygotic twins. Conclusions rested on cross-sectional statistics rather than following the same donors.

In the case of this clonotype: The target antigen is unknown.

The sample was also linked to a second study, of yellow fever vaccine responses in identical twins.

This receptor was taken from a woman aged 18-29 years in good health. The sequenced material came from memory (CD45RO+) T cells sorted from blood.

The CDR3 region has the DNA TGTGCCAGCAGCCTCAGTTGGGCCAGCTCCTACAATGAGCAGTTCTTC. It yields the protein CASSLSWASSYNEQFF. The rearrangement joins TRBV3-1 to TRBJ2-1; D is undetermined. Trimming stripped 4 bases from V and 0 bases from J, with 13 bases between. Germline CDR1 LGHDT, CDR2 YNNKEL (reference sequence). This CDR3 spans 16 amino acids.